This TCR beta chain was obtained from a study of vaccination and CD4 T cells after COVID-19. The sample's time point: late sampling 161 to 241 days after vaccination in a few convalescent patients. Treatment in this sample: roughly nine-day PBMC culture with coronavirus spike peptide pools or control peptides (ViraFEST assay). Germline loops: CDR1 SGHTA, CDR2 FQGNSA. Trimming removed 5 bases from V and 2 bases from J; junction bases left unmatched: 5. The CDR3 totals 16 residues. As to this clonotype: The antigen is not known.

The Oncomine TCR Beta short-read assay sequenced DNA from cultured CD4+ T cells. TCRdb passed the PCR reads through MiXCR, listing each CDR3 protein once. The sample lists some 16,000 distinct CDR3 sequences, approximately 50% occurring once. The rearrangement joins TRBV7-2 to TRBJ2-3; 12 bases map to TRBD2. The sequenced sample was CD4+ T cells from blood, cultured in vitro, obtained about 7 months after SARS-CoV-2 vaccination. The source is a human donor who had recovered from COVID-19. The CDR3 protein is CASSERTSGITDTQYF. The CDR3 nucleotides are TGTGCCAGCAGCGAAAGGACTAGCGGGATCACAGATACGCAGTATTTT.